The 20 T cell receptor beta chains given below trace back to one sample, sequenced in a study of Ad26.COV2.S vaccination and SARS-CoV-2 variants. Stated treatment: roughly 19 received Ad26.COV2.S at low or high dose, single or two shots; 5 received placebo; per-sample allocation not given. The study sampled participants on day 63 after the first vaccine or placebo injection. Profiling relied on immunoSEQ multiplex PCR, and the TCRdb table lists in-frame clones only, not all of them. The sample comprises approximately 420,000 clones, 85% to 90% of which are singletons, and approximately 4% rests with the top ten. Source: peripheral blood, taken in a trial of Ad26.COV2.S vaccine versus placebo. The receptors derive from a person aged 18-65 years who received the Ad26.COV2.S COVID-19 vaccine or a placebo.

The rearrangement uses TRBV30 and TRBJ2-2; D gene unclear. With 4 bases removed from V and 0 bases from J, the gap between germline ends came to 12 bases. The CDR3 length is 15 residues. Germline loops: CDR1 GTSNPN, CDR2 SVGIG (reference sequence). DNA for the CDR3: TGTGCCTGGACTAGGCACGGTACGAACACCGGGGAGCTGTTTTTT. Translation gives CAWTRHGTNTGELFF.

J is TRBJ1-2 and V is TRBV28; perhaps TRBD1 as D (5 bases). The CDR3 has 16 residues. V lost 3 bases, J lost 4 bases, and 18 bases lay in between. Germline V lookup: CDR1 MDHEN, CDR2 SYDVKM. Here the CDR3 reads CASSLAGIGEVYGYTF. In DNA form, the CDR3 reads TGTGCCAGCAGTTTGGCAGGGATAGGAGAAGTCTATGGCTACACCTTC.

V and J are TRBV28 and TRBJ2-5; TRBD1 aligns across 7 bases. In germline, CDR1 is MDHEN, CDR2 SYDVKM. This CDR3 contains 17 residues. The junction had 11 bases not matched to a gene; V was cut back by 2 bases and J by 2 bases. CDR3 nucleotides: TGTGCCAGCAGTTTAGGCGTGACAGGGTCCCCACAAGAGACCCAGTACTTC. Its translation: CASSLGVTGSPQETQYF.

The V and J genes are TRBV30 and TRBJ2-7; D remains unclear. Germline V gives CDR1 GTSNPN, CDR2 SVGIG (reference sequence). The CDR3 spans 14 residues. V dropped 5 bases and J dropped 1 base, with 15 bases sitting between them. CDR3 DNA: TGTGCCTGGTCCTTCTGGTACAGATCCTACGAGCAGTACTTC. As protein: CAWSFWYRSYEQYF.

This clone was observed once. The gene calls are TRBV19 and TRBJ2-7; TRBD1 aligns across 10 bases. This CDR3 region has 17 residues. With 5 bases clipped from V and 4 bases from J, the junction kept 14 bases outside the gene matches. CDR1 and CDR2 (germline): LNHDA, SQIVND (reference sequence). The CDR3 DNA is TGTGCCAGTAGTTTGTTACCTTGGGACAGGGGTCGTTACGAGCAGTACTTC. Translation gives CASSLLPWDRGRYEQYF.

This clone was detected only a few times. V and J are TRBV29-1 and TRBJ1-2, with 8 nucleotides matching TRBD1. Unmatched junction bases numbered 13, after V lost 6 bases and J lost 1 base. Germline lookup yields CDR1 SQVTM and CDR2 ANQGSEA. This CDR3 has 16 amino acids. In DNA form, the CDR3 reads TGCAGCGTCTGGCCGGGACAGGCCTTACTTAACTATGGCTACACCTTC. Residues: CSVWPGQALLNYGYTF.

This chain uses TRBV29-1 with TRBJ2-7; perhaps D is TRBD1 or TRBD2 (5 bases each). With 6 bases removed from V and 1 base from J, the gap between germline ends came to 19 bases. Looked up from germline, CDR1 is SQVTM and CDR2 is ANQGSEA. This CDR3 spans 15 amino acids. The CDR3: CSVVGPGTGSYEQYF. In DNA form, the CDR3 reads TGCAGCGTCGTTGGGCCCGGGACGGGGTCCTACGAGCAGTACTTC.

The CDR3 loop reads CAISEVTGQGGYTF. The CDR3 region has the DNA TGTGCCATCAGTGAGGTGACAGGGCAGGGTGGCTACACCTTC. This sequence joins TRBV10-3 and TRBJ1-2, with 7 bases identical to TRBD1. In germline, CDR1 is ENHRY, CDR2 SYGVKD. The CDR3 is made up of 14 amino acids. With 2 bases clipped from V and 7 bases from J, the junction kept 7 bases outside the gene matches.

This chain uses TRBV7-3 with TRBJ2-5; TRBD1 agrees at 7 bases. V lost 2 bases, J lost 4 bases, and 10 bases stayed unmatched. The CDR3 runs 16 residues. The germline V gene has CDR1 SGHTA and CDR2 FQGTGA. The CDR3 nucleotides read TGTGCCAGCAGCTTATTCGGTCAGGGGGTAGGAGAGACCCAGTACTTC. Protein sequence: CASSLFGQGVGETQYF.

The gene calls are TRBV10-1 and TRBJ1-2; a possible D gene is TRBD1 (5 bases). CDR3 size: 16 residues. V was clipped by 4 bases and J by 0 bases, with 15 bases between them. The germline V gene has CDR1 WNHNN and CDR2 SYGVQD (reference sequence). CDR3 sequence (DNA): TGCGCCAGCAGTGGGCCAGGGTATACAACTAACTATGGCTACACCTTC. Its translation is CASSGPGYTTNYGYTF.

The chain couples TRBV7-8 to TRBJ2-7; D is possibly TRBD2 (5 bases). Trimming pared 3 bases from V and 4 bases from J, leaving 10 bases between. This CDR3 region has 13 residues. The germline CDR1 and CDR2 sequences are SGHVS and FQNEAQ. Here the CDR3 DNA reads TGTGCCAGCAGCTTCTTCCCGGGATACGAGCAGTACTTC. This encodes CASSFFPGYEQYF.

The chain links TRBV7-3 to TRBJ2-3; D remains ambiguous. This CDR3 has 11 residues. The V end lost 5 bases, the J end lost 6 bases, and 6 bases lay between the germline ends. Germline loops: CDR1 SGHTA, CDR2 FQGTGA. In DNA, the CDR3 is TGTGCCAGCAGCCGTGGGGATACGCAGTATTTT. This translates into CASSRGDTQYF.

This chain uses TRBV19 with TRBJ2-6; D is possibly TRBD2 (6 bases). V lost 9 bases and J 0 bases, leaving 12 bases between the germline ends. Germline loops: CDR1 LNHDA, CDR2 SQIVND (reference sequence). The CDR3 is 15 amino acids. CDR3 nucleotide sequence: TGTGCCAGCGAGCGGGCAAGCTCTGGGGCCAACGTCCTGACTTTC. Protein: CASERASSGANVLTF.

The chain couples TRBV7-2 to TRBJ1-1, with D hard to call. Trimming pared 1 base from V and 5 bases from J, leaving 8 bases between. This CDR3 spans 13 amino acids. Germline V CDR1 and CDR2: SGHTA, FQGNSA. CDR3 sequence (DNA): TGTGCCAGCAGCTTAGGGTCGGCTACTGAAGCTTTCTTT. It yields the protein CASSLGSATEAFF. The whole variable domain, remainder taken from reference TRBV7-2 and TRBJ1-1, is GAGVSQSPSNKVTEKGKDVELRCDPISGHTALYWYRQSLGQGLEFLIYFQGNSAPDKSGLPSDRFSAERTGGSVSTLTIQRTQQEDSAVYLCASSLGSATEAFFGQGTRLTVV.

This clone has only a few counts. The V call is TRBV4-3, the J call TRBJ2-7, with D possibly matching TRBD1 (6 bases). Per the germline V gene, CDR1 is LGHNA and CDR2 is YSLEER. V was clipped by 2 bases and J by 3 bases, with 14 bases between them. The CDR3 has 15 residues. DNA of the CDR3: TGCGCCAGCAGCCAACTCCGGGACACCCTCTACGAGCAGTACTTC. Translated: CASSQLRDTLYEQYF.

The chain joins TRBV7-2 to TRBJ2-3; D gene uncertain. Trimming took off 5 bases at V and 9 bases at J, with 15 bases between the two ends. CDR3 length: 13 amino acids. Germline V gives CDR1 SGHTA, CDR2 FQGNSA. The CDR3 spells CASSPSSVGTQYF. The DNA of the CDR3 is TGTGCCAGCAGCCCCTCGAGCGTGGGGACGCAGTATTTT.

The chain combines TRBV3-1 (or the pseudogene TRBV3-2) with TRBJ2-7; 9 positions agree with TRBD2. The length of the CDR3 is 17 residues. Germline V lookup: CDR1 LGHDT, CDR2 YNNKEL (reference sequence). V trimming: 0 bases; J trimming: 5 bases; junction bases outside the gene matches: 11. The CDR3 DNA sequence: TGTGCCAGCAGCCAAGATCGATGGGCGGGGGGGCCGCACGAGCAGTACTTC. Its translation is CASSQDRWAGGPHEQYF.

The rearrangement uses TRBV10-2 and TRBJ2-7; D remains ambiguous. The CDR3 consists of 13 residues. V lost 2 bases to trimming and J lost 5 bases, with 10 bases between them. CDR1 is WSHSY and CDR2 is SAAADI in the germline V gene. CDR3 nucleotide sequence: TGCGCCAGCAGTGAGGGCATACGGGACGAGCAGTACTTC. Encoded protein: CASSEGIRDEQYF.

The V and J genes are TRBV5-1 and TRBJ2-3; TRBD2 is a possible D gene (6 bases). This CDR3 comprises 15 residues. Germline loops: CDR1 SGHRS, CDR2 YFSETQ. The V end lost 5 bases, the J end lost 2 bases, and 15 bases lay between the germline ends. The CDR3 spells CASSRDSYFTDTQYF. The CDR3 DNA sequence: TGCGCCAGCAGTAGGGACTCCTACTTCACAGATACGCAGTATTTT.

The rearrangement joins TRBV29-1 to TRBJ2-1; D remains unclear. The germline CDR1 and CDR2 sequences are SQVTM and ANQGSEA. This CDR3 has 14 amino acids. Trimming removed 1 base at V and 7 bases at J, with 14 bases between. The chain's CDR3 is CSVEGVRGSNEQFF. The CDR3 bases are TGCAGCGTTGAAGGGGTAAGAGGTTCAAATGAGCAGTTCTTC.